One sample yielded the 3 T cell receptor beta chains listed below, sequenced in a study of blood T cell repertoires in COVID-19. Profiled with immunoSEQ multiplex PCR; TCRdb holds only in-frame clones, not every one. The repertoire holds about 140,000 clones, with roughly 84% as singletons. The specimen was peripheral blood. These TCRs come from a woman aged 55-70 years with acute or convalescent COVID-19.

The CDR3 protein is CATTGYRGNTEAFF. The CDR3 DNA is TGTGCCACTACAGGGTACAGGGGGAACACTGAAGCTTTCTTT. V usage is TRBV19 and J usage is TRBJ1-1, with 7 bases aligning to TRBD1. The CDR3 spans 14 residues. Per germline, CDR1 LNHDA and CDR2 SQIVND (reference sequence). Unmatched junction bases numbered 9, after V lost 10 bases and J lost 1 base.

The chain joins TRBV2 to TRBJ1-1; D is unresolved. Per germline, CDR1 SNHLY and CDR2 FYNNEI. The CDR3 loop spans 10 amino acids. Deletions cut 11 bases from V and 6 bases from J, with 10 bases between. The CDR3 DNA is TGTGCCTCCGGGAATCCTGAAGCTTTCTTT. Its translation: CASGNPEAFF.

The chain is built from TRBV19 and TRBJ2-3, with a weak D call TRBD2 (6 bases). This CDR3 has 17 residues. Germline V gene lookup returns CDR1 LNHDA and CDR2 SQIVND (reference sequence). Deletions cut 3 bases from V and 5 bases from J, with 21 bases between. CDR3 DNA: TGTGCCAGTAGTATTAGGGGCGGGGCGGAAGGAGTAGATACGCAGTATTTT. This codes for CASSIRGGAEGVDTQYF. Filled out from reference TRBV19 and TRBJ2-3, the complete variable domain reads DGGITQSPKYLFRKEGQNVTLSCEQNLNHDAMYWYRQDPGQGLRLIYYSQIVNDFQKGDIAEGYSVSREKKESFPLTVTSAQKNPTAFYLCASSIRGGAEGVDTQYFGPGTRLTVL.